This T cell receptor beta chain was observed in a study of shared clonotypes between healthy human individuals. Germline lookup yields CDR1 SGHRS and CDR2 YFSETQ. CDR3 size: 15 residues. V gave up 2 bases and J gave up 5 bases; unmatched junction bases: 6. The data were produced by immunoSEQ multiplex PCR, yet TCRdb's version contains in-frame clones alone and is incomplete. The table includes about 1.5 million clones, approximately 98% detected once. The TCR was taken from a man aged 30 to 45 in good health. The chain links TRBV5-1 to TRBJ2-1, with 8 bases aligning to TRBD1. Sample: naive CD4+ T cells sorted from blood. Specified subset: CD45RA+ positively selected. The CDR3 sequence: CASSFADRDDNEQFF. DNA of the CDR3: TGCGCCAGCAGCTTTGCGGACAGGGATGACAATGAGCAGTTCTTC.